The 15 T cell receptor beta chains presented below share a single source sample, sequenced in a study of T cell responses to AZD1222 COVID-19 vaccine. Sequencing used immunoSEQ multiplex PCR; TCRdb keeps in-frame clones, though not all of them. This sample has over 120,000 clones, with roughly 88% found just once. The specimen was peripheral blood, collected on day 0 of AZD1222 vaccination. Receptors originate from an adult in good health.

The rearrangement joins TRBV5-4 to TRBJ1-1; D unclear. Germline assignment: CDR1 SGHNT and CDR2 YYREEE (reference sequence). Trimming stripped 0 bases from V and 0 bases from J, with 9 bases between. This CDR3 contains 15 residues. CDR3 DNA: TGTGCCAGCAGCTTGGGGCCAGTATTGAACACTGAAGCTTTCTTT. Its protein is CASSLGPVLNTEAFF.

The V gene is TRBV29-1, the J gene TRBJ2-7; 15 positions agree with TRBD2. This CDR3 has 13 residues. The ends lost 7 bases at V and 6 bases at J; junction bases unmatched: 4. Germline values: CDR1 SQVTM, CDR2 ANQGSEA. The CDR3 nucleotides read TGCAGCGCCGGACTAGCGGGAGGGCCCGAGCAGTACTTC. As protein: CSAGLAGGPEQYF.

V is TRBV5-1 and J is TRBJ2-7, with D uncertain. The V end was cut by 7 bases, the J end by 2 bases, with 7 bases between. CDR1 is SGHRS and CDR2 is YFSETQ in the germline V gene. This CDR3 contains 11 residues. CDR3 loop: CASHNTYEQYF. The CDR3 DNA is TGCGCCAGCCATAACACCTACGAGCAGTACTTC.

V usage is TRBV14 and J usage is TRBJ2-7; D gene unclear. CDR3 length: 15 residues. Germline CDR1 is SGHDN and CDR2 is FVKESK. Between the trimmed V and J ends, which lost 2 bases and 2 bases, there was a span of 13 bases. CDR3 in amino acids: CASSQPAEHAYEQYF. The CDR3 DNA reads TGTGCCAGCAGCCAACCGGCGGAGCATGCCTACGAGCAGTACTTC.

The CDR3 DNA follows: TGTGCCAGTAGTCTGGTACAGGGTAAAACGACTAATGAAAAACTGTTTTTT. It specifies CASSLVQGKTTNEKLFF. This chain uses TRBV19 with TRBJ1-4; possible D gene TRBD1, 6 bases. The CDR3 consists of 17 residues. The germline CDR1 and CDR2 sequences are LNHDA and SQIVND (reference sequence). Trimming removed 5 bases from V and 2 bases from J, with 18 bases in between.

V gene TRBV7-8 combines with J gene TRBJ1-4, with D perhaps TRBD1 (5 bases). The V end was cut by 1 base, the J end by 8 bases, with 14 bases between. The CDR3 consists of 15 residues. The germline V gene has CDR1 SGHVS and CDR2 FQNEAQ. The DNA for the CDR3 is TGTGCCAGCAGCTTAGAGTTTGGGACGAACGAAAAACTGTTTTTT. It yields the protein CASSLEFGTNEKLFF.

The rearrangement uses TRBV5-4 and TRBJ1-6, with D unresolved. The CDR3 loop spans 13 amino acids. The germline gives CDR1 SGHNT, CDR2 YYREEE (reference sequence). V lost 1 base and J lost 9, with 8 bases in between. The CDR3 DNA is TGTGCCAGCAGCTTGAATCTTGGTTCACCCCTCCACTTT. Its protein is CASSLNLGSPLHF.

The chain recombines TRBV15 with TRBJ2-3; D gene uncertain. The CDR3 is made up of 16 amino acids. The V and J ends lost 0 bases and 1 base respectively, with 11 bases between them. Germline lookup yields CDR1 LNHNV and CDR2 YYDKDF (reference sequence). CDR3 nucleotide sequence: TGTGCCACCAGCAGAGAATCAGGACCAGGCACAGATACGCAGTATTTT. The encoded protein is CATSRESGPGTDTQYF.

CDR3 in DNA: TGTGCCTGGAGTGTACTGGGGGGTGGCGAAAAACTGTTTTTT. Its translation is CAWSVLGGGEKLFF. V is TRBV30 and J is TRBJ1-4; tentatively, D is TRBD1 (5 bases). Germline V gives CDR1 GTSNPN, CDR2 SVGIG (reference sequence). V gave up 0 bases and J gave up 8 bases, with 13 bases separating them. The CDR3 loop spans 14 amino acids.

To note about this clone: One junction end does not reproduce the germline sequence, and a read error may be involved. This chain uses TRBV11-2 with TRBJ1-1; 7 positions match TRBD1. CDR1 is SGHAT and CDR2 is FQNNGV in the germline V gene. This CDR3 comprises 18 residues. CDR3 sequence reads: CASTRTTQSQGINTKAFF. Written as DNA, the CDR3 is TGTGCCAGCACCCGGACGACCCAGTCACAGGGGATAAACACTAAAGCTTTCTTT. The full variable domain, with the rest looked up from reference TRBV11-2 and TRBJ1-1, is EAGVAQSPRYKIIEKRQSVAFWCNPISGHATLYWYQQILGQGPKLLIQFQNNGVVDDSQLPKDRFSAERLKGVDSTLKIQPAKLEDSAVYLCASTRTTQSQGINTKAFFGQGTRLTVV.

The CDR3: CASTESMNNEKLFF. DNA for the CDR3: TGTGCCAGCACCGAGTCCATGAATAATGAAAAACTGTTTTTT. The J gene is TRBJ1-4, the V gene TRBV7-2; no clear D. The V gene lost 7 bases and the J gene lost 4 bases, with 13 bases spanning the gap. The CDR3 covers 14 residues. CDR1 SGHTA and CDR2 FQGNSA come from the germline V gene. The full variable domain, rest sourced from reference TRBV7-2 and TRBJ1-4, is GAGVSQSPSNKVTEKGKDVELRCDPISGHTALYWYRQSLGQGLEFLIYFQGNSAPDKSGLPSDRFSAERTGGSVSTLTIQRTQQEDSAVYLCASTESMNNEKLFFGSGTQLSVL.

The chain employs TRBV7-2 and TRBJ1-1; TRBD1 matches 10 bases. The CDR3 runs 14 residues. Unmatched junction bases numbered 5, after V lost 6 bases and J lost 4 bases. The V gene's germline CDR1 is SGHTA and CDR2 FQGNSA. The CDR3 is CASRIGQGGTEAFF. CDR3 DNA: TGTGCCAGCAGAATAGGACAGGGGGGCACTGAAGCTTTCTTT.

The rearrangement links TRBV13 to TRBJ1-5, with no clear D. The CDR3 spans 17 residues. Trimming took off 2 bases at V and 0 bases at J, with 14 bases between the two ends. Germline V gene data show CDR1 as PRHDT and CDR2 as FYEKMQ (reference sequence). CDR3: CASSLPSTDLSNQPQHF. CDR3 nucleotide sequence: TGTGCCAGCAGCTTACCGTCGACGGACCTTAGCAATCAGCCCCAGCATTTT. The full variable domain, rest sourced from reference TRBV13 and TRBJ1-5, is AAGVIQSPRHLIKEKRETATLKCYPIPRHDTVYWYQQGPGQDPQFLISFYEKMQSDKGSIPDRFSAQQFSDYHSELNMSSLELGDSALYFCASSLPSTDLSNQPQHFGDGTRLSIL.

In its sample, this clone was seen a few times. This chain uses TRBV10-3 with TRBJ1-1, with 8 bases matching TRBD1. In germline, CDR1 is ENHRY, CDR2 SYGVKD. The CDR3 extends over 12 amino acids. V shed 9 bases, J shed 1 base, and the junction held 1 base outside the gene matches. The chain's CDR3 is CAIQGGNTEAFF. CDR3 bases: TGTGCCATACAGGGGGGGAACACTGAAGCTTTCTTT.

The rearrangement uses TRBV3-1 (or the pseudogene TRBV3-2) and TRBJ2-3; 9 bases align to TRBD1. After removal of 7 bases from V and 2 bases from J, the junction contained 7 bases not matched to a gene. The CDR3 sequence is 15 residues long. Germline values: CDR1 LGHDT, CDR2 YNNKEL (reference sequence). Here the CDR3 reads CASTHGTGPTDTQYF. In DNA form, the CDR3 reads TGTGCCAGCACCCATGGGACAGGGCCCACAGATACGCAGTATTTT.